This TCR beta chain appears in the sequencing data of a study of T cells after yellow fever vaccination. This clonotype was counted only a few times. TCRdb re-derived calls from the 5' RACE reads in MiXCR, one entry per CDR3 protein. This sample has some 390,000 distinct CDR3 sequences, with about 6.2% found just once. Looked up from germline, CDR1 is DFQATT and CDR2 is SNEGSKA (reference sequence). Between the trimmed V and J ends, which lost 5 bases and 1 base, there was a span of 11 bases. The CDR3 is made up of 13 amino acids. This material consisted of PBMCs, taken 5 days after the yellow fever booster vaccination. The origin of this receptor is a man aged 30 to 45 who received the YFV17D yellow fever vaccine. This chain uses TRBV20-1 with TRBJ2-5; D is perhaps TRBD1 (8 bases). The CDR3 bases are TGCAGTGCTTACAGGGGGGGCCAAGAGACCCAGTACTTC. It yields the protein CSAYRGGQETQYF.